This T cell receptor (beta chain) was sequenced for a study of blood T cell repertoires in COVID-19. The wider study: PBMCs, B-cell-depleted T cells, or T cells were the source of the cDNA or gDNA that made up the material.

With V trimmed by 4 bases and J by 6 bases, 9 bases remained unmatched. CDR3 length: 14 amino acids. Germline assignment: CDR1 SGHNT and CDR2 YYREEE (reference sequence). The assay was immunoSEQ multiplex PCR, and TCRdb's table has in-frame clones only and misses some. This table holds approximately 260,000 clones, 80% to 90% found once. The sequence came from a woman between 70 and 85 years old with acute or convalescent COVID-19. Sequenced sample: peripheral blood. The rearrangement links TRBV5-4 to TRBJ1-2, with TRBD1 matching 7 bases. Here the CDR3 reads CASSNLDRVDGYTF. The CDR3 nucleotides are TGTGCCAGCAGCAACCTCGACAGGGTAGATGGCTACACCTTC. Full variable domain (remainder filled in from reference TRBV5-4 and TRBJ1-2): ETGVTQSPTHLIKTRGQQVTLRCSSQSGHNTVSWYQQALGQGPQFIFQYYREEENGRGNFPPRFSGLQFPNYSSELNVNALELDDSALYLCASSNLDRVDGYTFGSGTRLTVV.